These 28 T cell receptor beta chains share one sample of origin, sequenced in a study of blood T cell repertoires in COVID-19. The data were produced by immunoSEQ multiplex PCR, yet TCRdb's version contains in-frame clones alone and is incomplete. The sample has roughly 60,000 clones; roughly 85% are singletons. Material for sequencing was peripheral blood. The receptors here all came from a human donor in a cohort sampled during active COVID-19.

V usage is TRBV6-5 and J usage is TRBJ2-2; 9 nucleotides align to TRBD2. The CDR3 covers 15 residues. CDR1 and CDR2 from the germline V gene are MNHEY and SVGAGI. V lost 0 bases, J lost 6 bases, and 2 bases stayed unmatched. The CDR3 is CASSYSGGRAGELFF. The CDR3 DNA follows: TGTGCCAGCAGTTACTCTGGCGGGAGGGCCGGGGAGCTGTTTTTT.

V and J are TRBV27 and TRBJ2-2, with 8 bases aligning to TRBD1. The V gene's germline CDR1 is MNHEY and CDR2 SMNVEV (reference sequence). V lost 5 bases, J lost 3 bases, and 5 bases stayed unmatched. The CDR3 has 15 amino acids. In DNA form, the CDR3 reads TGTGCCAGCAGTAAGACAGGGGCCTACACCGGGGAGCTGTTTTTT. Protein sequence: CASSKTGAYTGELFF.

This clone was seen more than once but under ten times. The chain uses TRBV27 and TRBJ2-7; 12 bases line up with TRBD1. Losses at the gene ends were 5 bases for V and 2 bases for J; bases not matched to a gene: 1. This CDR3 has 14 amino acids. Germline assignment: CDR1 MNHEY and CDR2 SMNVEV (reference sequence). CDR3 sequence reads: CASSGTGGAYEQYF. CDR3 sequence (DNA): TGTGCCAGCAGTGGGACAGGGGGCGCCTACGAGCAGTACTTC.

CDR3 loop: CASTLRGVSNQPQHF. The DNA for the CDR3 is TGTGCCAGCACATTGCGGGGGGTTAGCAATCAGCCCCAGCATTTT. The V call is TRBV19, the J call TRBJ1-5, with D possibly being TRBD1 (5 bases). The germline V gene encodes CDR1 LNHDA and CDR2 SQIVND (reference sequence). There are 15 residues in the CDR3. V was cut by 9 bases and J by 0 bases, with 15 bases left in between.

This chain uses TRBV30 with TRBJ1-2, with TRBD1 as a possible D gene (5 bases). The germline gives CDR1 GTSNPN, CDR2 SVGIG (reference sequence). The CDR3 runs to 12 residues. V lost 4 bases to trimming and J lost 4 bases, with 10 bases between them. This CDR3 is CAWTSGSYGYTF. CDR3 in DNA: TGTGCCTGGACTTCAGGGTCCTATGGCTACACCTTC.

The chain is built from TRBV18 and TRBJ1-2; TRBD1 might be the D (6 bases). Trimming left V 0 bases short and J 4 bases short, with 9 bases between. Germline CDR1 is KGHSH and CDR2 is LQKENI. CDR3 size: 14 residues. This CDR3 reads CASSPPVGAYGYTF. The CDR3 DNA is TGTGCCAGCTCACCACCGGTGGGGGCCTATGGCTACACCTTC.

This clone is medium-sized in the sample. The rearrangement joins TRBV19 to TRBJ2-7; 7 bases are a match to TRBD2. In germline, CDR1 is LNHDA, CDR2 SQIVND (reference sequence). This CDR3 comprises 13 residues. V lost 6 bases, J lost 5 bases, and 7 bases stayed unmatched. CDR3 sequence reads: CASSGRETDEQYF. CDR3 in DNA: TGTGCCAGTAGCGGGCGGGAGACGGACGAGCAGTACTTC.

The gene calls are TRBV19 and TRBJ1-5, with 7 bases aligning to TRBD1. V lost 4 bases, J lost 4 bases, and 7 bases stayed unmatched. The CDR3 extends over 15 amino acids. Per germline, CDR1 LNHDA and CDR2 SQIVND (reference sequence). CDR3 loop: CASSTRQGLNQPQHF. As DNA, the CDR3 is TGTGCCAGTAGTACCCGACAGGGACTGAATCAGCCCCAGCATTTT.

V gene TRBV5-1 combines with J gene TRBJ1-5; TRBD1 matches 10 bases. CDR3 length: 14 amino acids. Losses at the gene ends were 4 bases for V and 4 bases for J; bases not matched to a gene: 2. CDR1 and CDR2 (germline): SGHRS, YFSETQ. This CDR3 reads CASSPDRGNQPQHF. The CDR3, as DNA: TGCGCCAGCAGCCCGGACAGGGGGAATCAGCCCCAGCATTTT.

This sequence joins TRBV19 and TRBJ1-1; TRBD1 is a possible D gene (6 bases). The CDR3 covers 14 residues. V gave up 3 bases and J gave up 4 bases, with 12 bases separating them. From germline, CDR1 is LNHDA and CDR2 SQIVND (reference sequence). The CDR3 region is CASSMTGAATEAFF. The CDR3 DNA sequence: TGTGCCAGTAGTATGACAGGAGCCGCCACTGAAGCTTTCTTT. The full variable domain, rest sourced from reference TRBV19 and TRBJ1-1, is DGGITQSPKYLFRKEGQNVTLSCEQNLNHDAMYWYRQDPGQGLRLIYYSQIVNDFQKGDIAEGYSVSREKKESFPLTVTSAQKNPTAFYLCASSMTGAATEAFFGQGTRLTVV.

The J gene is TRBJ1-2, the V gene TRBV4-2; possible D gene TRBD1, 6 bases. Per the germline V gene, CDR1 is LGHNA and CDR2 is YNFKEQ. The V end lost 0 bases, the J end lost 4 bases, and 12 bases lay between the germline ends. CDR3 length: 15 residues. CDR3 sequence: CASSQDAGETYGYTF. The CDR3 coding sequence is TGTGCCAGCAGCCAAGATGCAGGGGAGACCTATGGCTACACCTTC.

This clone came up a few times. The V call is TRBV14, the J call TRBJ1-5, with unresolved D. The CDR3 loop spans 13 amino acids. Looked up from germline, CDR1 is SGHDN and CDR2 is FVKESK. The V and J ends lost 4 bases and 1 base respectively, with 5 bases between them. For the CDR3, the DNA is TGTGCCAGCAGCCGCTACAGCAATCAGCCCCAGCATTTT. This sequence encodes CASSRYSNQPQHF.

This chain joins TRBV28 and TRBJ2-1, with unresolved D. Trimming pared 3 bases from V and 8 bases from J, leaving 14 bases between. This CDR3 is built from 14 residues. CDR1 is MDHEN, CDR2 SYDVKM, per germline. DNA of the CDR3: TGTGCCAGCAGTTTCCCCCCGGTGTCGGATGAGCAGTTCTTC. Amino acid sequence: CASSFPPVSDEQFF.

V gene TRBV7-3 combines with J gene TRBJ2-3; D unresolved. Germline V gene sequence: CDR1 SGHTA, CDR2 FQGTGA. The CDR3 contains 15 residues. Trimming stripped 2 bases from V and 2 bases from J, with 11 bases between. The CDR3: CASSLGIRYTDTQYF. In nucleotides, the CDR3 is TGTGCCAGCAGCTTAGGTATCCGGTACACAGATACGCAGTATTTT. Drawing the rest from reference TRBV7-3 and TRBJ2-3, the complete variable domain is GAGVSQTPSNKVTEKGKYVELRCDPISGHTALYWYRQSLGQGPEFLIYFQGTGAADDSGLPNDRFFAVRPEGSVSTLKIQRTERGDSAVYLCASSLGIRYTDTQYFGPGTRLTVL.

This rearrangement joins TRBV4-3 to TRBJ2-1; D gene unclear. The CDR3 has 13 residues. CDR1 is LGHNA and CDR2 is YSLEER in the germline V gene. The V end lost 1 base, the J end lost 4 bases, and 5 bases lay between the germline ends. In nucleotides, the CDR3 is TGCGCCAGCAGCCAAGCGTTATACAATGAGCAGTTCTTC. Its protein is CASSQALYNEQFF.

This chain uses TRBV29-1 with TRBJ2-1, with a weak D call TRBD2 (5 bases). Germline V gene lookup returns CDR1 SQVTM and CDR2 ANQGSEA. Trimming took 6 bases from V and 2 from J, leaving 14 bases between them. The CDR3 runs to 14 residues. CDR3 coding DNA: TGCAGCGTCGGTACTAGGACCACCTACAATGAGCAGTTCTTC. This gives the protein CSVGTRTTYNEQFF.

The rearrangement links TRBV5-5 to TRBJ1-5; TRBD1 matches 7 bases. This CDR3 comprises 15 residues. CDR1 is SGHKS, CDR2 YYEKEE, per germline (reference sequence). V trimming: 5 bases; J trimming: 6 bases; junction bases outside the gene matches: 11. CDR3 coding DNA: TGTGCCAGCAGTACCTTGACAGGGAATGGTCAGCCCCAGCATTTT. Protein product: CASSTLTGNGQPQHF.

In nucleotides, the CDR3 is TGTGCCAGCAGCCCCAATCAAGCGGGAGGGGCGAACACCGGGGAGCTGTTTTTT. Protein sequence: CASSPNQAGGANTGELFF. The rearrangement links TRBV11-3 to TRBJ2-2, with TRBD2 matching over 10 bases. With 5 bases clipped from V and 0 bases from J, the junction kept 9 bases outside the gene matches. Germline lookup yields CDR1 SGHNT and CDR2 YENEEA. The CDR3 sequence is 18 residues long.

This clone was counted a few times. The CDR3 DNA reads TGTGCCAGCAGCTTGGGTAGCGGTGGGTACGAGCAGTACTTC. Amino acid sequence: CASSLGSGGYEQYF. V usage is TRBV5-4 and J usage is TRBJ2-7, with D perhaps matching TRBD2 (6 bases). V lost 0 bases and J 4 bases, leaving 11 bases between the germline ends. Germline values: CDR1 SGHNT, CDR2 YYREEE (reference sequence). There are 14 residues in the CDR3.

This clone was seen more than once but under ten times. The chain employs TRBV9 and TRBJ2-2; 8 bases map to TRBD1. The CDR3 runs to 15 residues. Germline assignment: CDR1 SGDLS and CDR2 YYNGEE. V was clipped by 2 bases and J by 5 bases; unmatched bases: 5. CDR3 region: CASSVQGARTGELFF. The CDR3 nucleotides are TGTGCCAGCAGCGTCCAGGGGGCGCGTACCGGGGAGCTGTTTTTT.

The genes are TRBV5-4 and TRBJ1-6; D is uncertain. CDR1 SGHNT and CDR2 YYREEE come from the germline V gene (reference sequence). CDR3 length equals 16 residues. V dropped 1 base and J dropped 0 bases, with 8 bases sitting between them. Written as DNA, the CDR3 is TGTGCCAGCAGCTTGAATCCGAGCTCCTATAATTCACCCCTCCACTTT. Translation gives CASSLNPSSYNSPLHF. Variable domain in full (rest from reference TRBV5-4 and TRBJ1-6): ETGVTQSPTHLIKTRGQQVTLRCSSQSGHNTVSWYQQALGQGPQFIFQYYREEENGRGNFPPRFSGLQFPNYSSELNVNALELDDSALYLCASSLNPSSYNSPLHFGNGTRLTVT.

Here the CDR3 DNA reads TGTGCCAGCAGCTTGGAACAGGGGGGCTTGGGCTATGGCTACACCTTC. This encodes CASSLEQGGLGYGYTF. This chain uses TRBV5-5 with TRBJ1-2; 8 nucleotides align to TRBD1. The ends lost 0 bases at V and 4 bases at J; junction bases unmatched: 8. This CDR3 region has 16 residues. Germline lookup yields CDR1 SGHKS and CDR2 YYEKEE (reference sequence).

V and J are TRBV4-1 and TRBJ2-1, with D unclear. V was trimmed by 6 bases and J by 7 bases, leaving 13 bases between them. Germline lookup yields CDR1 MGHRA and CDR2 YSYEKL. The CDR3 is 13 amino acids. CDR3 bases: TGCGCCAGCAGGGAGAGCCTTACGAATGAGCAGTTCTTC. It specifies CASRESLTNEQFF.

The gene calls are TRBV11-2 and TRBJ2-7, with D possibly TRBD2 on 6 matching bases. This CDR3 region has 14 residues. V was clipped by 4 bases and J by 9 bases, with 19 bases between them. The germline V gene encodes CDR1 SGHAT and CDR2 FQNNGV. CDR3 amino acids: CASSWTTTTIGQYF. The CDR3 DNA reads as TGTGCCAGCAGCTGGACTACTACAACAATAGGGCAGTACTTC.

The gene calls are TRBV7-9 and TRBJ1-1; no definite D call. This CDR3 is 14 amino acids long. V was cut by 5 bases and J by 3 bases, with 13 bases left in between. From germline, CDR1 is SEHNR and CDR2 FQNEAQ (reference sequence). Written as DNA, the CDR3 is TGTGCCAGCAGCGAAACTAACCGGGACACTGAAGCTTTCTTT. As protein: CASSETNRDTEAFF.

V and J are TRBV12-3 or TRBV12-4 and TRBJ1-1; D is ambiguous. The V end was cut by 2 bases, the J end by 3 bases, with 7 bases between. The CDR3 consists of 13 residues. The CDR3 nucleotides read TGTGCCAGCAGTTTATCTTCGTACACTGAAGCTTTCTTT. It specifies CASSLSSYTEAFF.

This clone was picked up one time. The chain joins TRBV27 to TRBJ2-1, with D perhaps TRBD1 (5 bases). This CDR3 has 13 amino acids. V shed 4 bases and J shed 9 bases, with 13 bases lying between them. CDR1 is MNHEY and CDR2 is SMNVEV in the germline V gene (reference sequence). CDR3 in DNA: TGTGCCAGCAGTTCCCTGGCAAGGGGTGAGCAGTTCTTC. Its protein is CASSSLARGEQFF.

The chain couples TRBV30 to TRBJ2-1; 12 nucleotides line up with TRBD2. The germline CDR1 and CDR2 sequences are GTSNPN and SVGIG (reference sequence). The CDR3 spans 17 residues. Trimming cost V 4 bases and J 7 bases; bases outside gene matches: 14. The CDR3 sequence is CAWNRGLAGGPVNEQFF. CDR3 coding DNA: TGTGCCTGGAATAGGGGGCTAGCGGGAGGGCCAGTTAATGAGCAGTTCTTC.